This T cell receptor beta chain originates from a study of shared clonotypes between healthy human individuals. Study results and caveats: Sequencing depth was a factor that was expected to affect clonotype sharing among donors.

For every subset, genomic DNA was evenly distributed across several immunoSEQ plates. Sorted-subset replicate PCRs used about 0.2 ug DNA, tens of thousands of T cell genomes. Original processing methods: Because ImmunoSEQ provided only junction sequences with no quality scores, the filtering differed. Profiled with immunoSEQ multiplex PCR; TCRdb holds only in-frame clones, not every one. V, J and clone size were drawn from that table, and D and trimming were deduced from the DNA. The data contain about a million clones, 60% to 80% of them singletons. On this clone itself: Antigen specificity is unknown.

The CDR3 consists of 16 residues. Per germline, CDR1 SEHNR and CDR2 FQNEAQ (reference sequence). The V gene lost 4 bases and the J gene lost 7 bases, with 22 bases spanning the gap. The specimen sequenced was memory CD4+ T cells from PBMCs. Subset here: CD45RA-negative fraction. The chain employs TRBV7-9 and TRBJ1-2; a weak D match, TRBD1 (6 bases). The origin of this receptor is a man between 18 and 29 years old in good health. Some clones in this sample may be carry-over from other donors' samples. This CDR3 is CASSSGGGRSLSGYTF. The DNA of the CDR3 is TGTGCCAGCAGCTCTGGGGGCGGCAGGTCGCTCTCTGGCTACACCTTC.